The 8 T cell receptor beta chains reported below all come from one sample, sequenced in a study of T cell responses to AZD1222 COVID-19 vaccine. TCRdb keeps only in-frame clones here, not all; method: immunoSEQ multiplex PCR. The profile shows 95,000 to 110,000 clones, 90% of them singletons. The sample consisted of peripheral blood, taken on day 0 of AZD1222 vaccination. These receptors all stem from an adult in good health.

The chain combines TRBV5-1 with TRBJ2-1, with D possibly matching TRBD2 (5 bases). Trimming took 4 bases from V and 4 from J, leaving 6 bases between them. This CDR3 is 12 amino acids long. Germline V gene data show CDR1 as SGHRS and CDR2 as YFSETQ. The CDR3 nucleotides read TGCGCCAGCAGCCGGACTTACAATGAGCAGTTCTTC. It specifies CASSRTYNEQFF.

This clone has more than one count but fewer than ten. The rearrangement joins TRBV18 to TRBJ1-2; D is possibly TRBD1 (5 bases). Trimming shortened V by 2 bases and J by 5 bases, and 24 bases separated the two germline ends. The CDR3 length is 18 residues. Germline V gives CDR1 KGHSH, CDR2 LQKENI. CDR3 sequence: CASSPTGPGKSGTYGYTF. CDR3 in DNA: TGTGCCAGCTCACCAACGGGACCAGGCAAAAGCGGAACATATGGCTACACCTTC.

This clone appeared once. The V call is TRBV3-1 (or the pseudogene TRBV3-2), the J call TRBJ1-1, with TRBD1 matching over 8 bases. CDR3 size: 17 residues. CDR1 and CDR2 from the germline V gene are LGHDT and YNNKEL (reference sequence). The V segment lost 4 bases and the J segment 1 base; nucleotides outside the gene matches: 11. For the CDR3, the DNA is TGTGCCAGCAGCCCGTTCGGGACAGGTGGCACGAACACTGAAGCTTTCTTT. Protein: CASSPFGTGGTNTEAFF.

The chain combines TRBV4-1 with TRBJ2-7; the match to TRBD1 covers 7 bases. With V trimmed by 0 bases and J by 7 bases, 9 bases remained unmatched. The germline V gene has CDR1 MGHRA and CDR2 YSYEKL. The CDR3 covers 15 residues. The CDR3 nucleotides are TGCGCCAGCAGCCAAGACCCGCAGGGGGTAGGGGAGCAGTACTTC. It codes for CASSQDPQGVGEQYF.

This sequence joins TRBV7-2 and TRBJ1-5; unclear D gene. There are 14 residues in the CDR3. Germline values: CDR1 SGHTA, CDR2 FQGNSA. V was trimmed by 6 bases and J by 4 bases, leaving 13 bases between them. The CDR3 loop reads CASSSSIGNQPQHF. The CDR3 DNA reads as TGTGCCAGCAGTTCATCCATAGGGAATCAGCCCCAGCATTTT.

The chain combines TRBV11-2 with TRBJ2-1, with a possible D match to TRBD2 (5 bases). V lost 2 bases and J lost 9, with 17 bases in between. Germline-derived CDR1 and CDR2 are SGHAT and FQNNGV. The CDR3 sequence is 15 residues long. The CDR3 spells CASSLINTPGSEQFF. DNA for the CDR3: TGTGCCAGCAGCTTAATTAACACCCCGGGGAGTGAGCAGTTCTTC. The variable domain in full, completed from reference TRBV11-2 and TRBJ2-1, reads EAGVAQSPRYKIIEKRQSVAFWCNPISGHATLYWYQQILGQGPKLLIQFQNNGVVDDSQLPKDRFSAERLKGVDSTLKIQPAKLEDSAVYLCASSLINTPGSEQFFGPGTRLTVL.

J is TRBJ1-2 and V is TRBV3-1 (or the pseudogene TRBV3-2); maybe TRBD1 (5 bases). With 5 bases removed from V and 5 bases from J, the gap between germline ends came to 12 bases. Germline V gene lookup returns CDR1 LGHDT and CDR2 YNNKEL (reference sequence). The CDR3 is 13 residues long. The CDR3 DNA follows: TGTGCCAGCAGCTCGACAGTAGGATATGGCTACACCTTC. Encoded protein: CASSSTVGYGYTF.

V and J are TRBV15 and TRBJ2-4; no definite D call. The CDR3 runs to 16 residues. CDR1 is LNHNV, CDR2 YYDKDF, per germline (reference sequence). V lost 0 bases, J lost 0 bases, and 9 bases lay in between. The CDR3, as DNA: TGTGCCACCAGCAGAGATTTAGGGTTAGCCAAAAACATTCAGTACTTC. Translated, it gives CATSRDLGLAKNIQYF.